These 11 T cell receptor beta chains came from one sample sequenced in a study of patients and donors after allogeneic stem cell transplantation. MiXCR, applied by TCRdb to the RT-PCR reads, yields one record per CDR3 protein. In the table there are around 240,000 distinct CDR3 sequences, 13% to 15% of which are singletons. The source material was blood, either unsorted or a sorted T cell fraction (not recorded which). The origin of the receptors is a human donor who was either an allogeneic HSCT recipient or a stem cell or donor lymphocyte infusion donor (not recorded which). It is not recorded whose cells these are; they may come from a transplant donor.

Many counts were recorded for this clonotype. The J gene is TRBJ2-5, the V gene TRBV3-1; a weak D match, TRBD1 (5 bases). With 1 base removed from V and 7 bases from J, the gap between germline ends came to 13 bases. The germline V gene has CDR1 LGHDT and CDR2 YNNKEL (reference sequence). This CDR3 is 14 amino acids long. For the CDR3, the DNA is TGTGCCAGCAGCCAAGGGGGCGGTTCTGGGACCCAGTACTTC. It codes for CASSQGGGSGTQYF.

This clonotype appeared many times. V gene TRBV10-3 combines with J gene TRBJ2-1, with 13 bases lining up with TRBD2. Germline loops: CDR1 ENHRY, CDR2 SYGVKD. V was pared by 10 bases and J by 5 bases, with 2 bases of the junction left unmatched. The CDR3 runs 13 residues. For the CDR3, the DNA is TGTGCCACCGGGACTAGCGGGAACAATGAGCAGTTCTTC. It yields the protein CATGTSGNNEQFF.

This clonotype was counted ten times or more. Lacking the conserved final phenylalanine or tryptophan, this CDR3 likely reflects a read error. Because the CDR3's place on the DNA is in doubt, the DNA is left out and the CDR3 is given as listed by TCRdb. V is TRBV7-9 and J is TRBJ2-7; the D segment call TRBD1 is taken from the table without a DNA check. The CDR3 is made up of 12 amino acids, end residues included. Germline CDR1 SEHNR, CDR2 FQNEAQ (reference sequence). Here the CDR3 reads CASSFPQGPLAS.

The J gene is TRBJ1-4, the V gene TRBV20-1; perhaps TRBD1 as D (6 bases). This CDR3 comprises 15 residues. V shed 2 bases and J shed 1 base, with 11 bases lying between them. Germline CDR1 and CDR2: DFQATT and SNEGSKA (reference sequence). This chain's CDR3 is CSARSGGGTNEKLFF. The CDR3 DNA sequence: TGCAGTGCTAGATCCGGGGGCGGAACTAATGAAAAACTGTTTTTT.

This clonotype was counted ten times or more. The chain has TRBV5-1 and TRBJ1-2, with no clear D. Germline V gene sequence: CDR1 SGHRS, CDR2 YFSETQ. The CDR3 has 14 amino acids. V was trimmed by 4 bases and J by 0 bases, leaving 10 bases between them. CDR3 protein: CASSTQTTNYGYTF. CDR3 sequence (DNA): TGCGCCAGCAGCACTCAGACGACTAACTATGGCTACACCTTC.

This clonotype was counted between two and nine times. The V and J genes are TRBV20-1 and TRBJ2-1; 13 nucleotides align to TRBD2. The germline gives CDR1 DFQATT, CDR2 SNEGSKA (reference sequence). The CDR3 totals 14 residues. The V gene end was trimmed by 5 bases and the J gene end by 6 bases; junction bases not matched to a gene: 4. CDR3 nucleotides: TGCAGTGCTCAGACTAGCGGGGGGATCAATGAGCAGTTCTTC. Translated: CSAQTSGGINEQFF.

The chain couples TRBV5-6 to TRBJ1-5; TRBD1 is a possible D gene (5 bases). CDR1 and CDR2 (germline): SGHDT, YYEEEE. CDR3 length: 17 amino acids. The V end was cut by 2 bases, the J end by 7 bases, with 22 bases between. CDR3 residues: CASSFTTDSPYGQPQHF. CDR3 DNA: TGTGCCAGCAGCTTTACGACAGATTCACCCTATGGACAGCCCCAGCATTTT.

This clonotype was seen only a few times. The V gene is TRBV20-1, the J gene TRBJ1-2, with TRBD1 identical over 7 bases. The CDR3 spans 13 residues. The junction had 8 bases not matched to a gene; V was cut back by 6 bases and J by 4 bases. Germline loops: CDR1 DFQATT, CDR2 SNEGSKA (reference sequence). The CDR3 here is CSASQTGSYGYTF. The CDR3, as DNA: TGCAGTGCGAGTCAGACAGGGTCCTATGGCTACACCTTC.

The V call is TRBV6-4, the J call TRBJ2-3; TRBD2 might be the D (6 bases). The ends were cut back, 5 bases at V and 4 bases at J, with 13 bases in the middle. The CDR3 contains 14 residues. Looked up from germline, CDR1 is MRHNA and CDR2 is SNTAGT. CDR3 in DNA: TGTGCCAGCAGTTCCTCCCGGGAGTCAGATACGCAGTATTTT. It codes for CASSSSRESDTQYF.

This clonotype occurred many times. The rearrangement links TRBV19 to TRBJ1-5; possibly TRBD1 for D (6 bases). Germline CDR1 reads LNHDA; CDR2 reads SQIVND (reference sequence). The CDR3 extends over 14 amino acids. The germline V and J ends were trimmed by 5 bases and 6 bases, with 14 bases remaining between them. The DNA of the CDR3 is TGTGCCAGTAGTTGGAAGGGGGTTCGTCAGCCCCAGCATTTT. This sequence encodes CASSWKGVRQPQHF.

The rearrangement uses TRBV7-6 and TRBJ1-2, with TRBD1 as a possible D gene (6 bases). Germline V gene sequence: CDR1 SGHVS, CDR2 FNYEAQ. The ends were cut back, 0 bases at V and 7 bases at J, with 9 bases in the middle. The CDR3 has 13 amino acids. The CDR3 is CASSLAWGAGYTF. CDR3 coding DNA: TGTGCCAGCAGCTTAGCGTGGGGGGCTGGCTACACCTTC.